The clone carrying this TCR beta chain came up many times. What it binds is not known. The CDR3 regions of TCR beta were amplified from RNA transcripts. The TCR CDR3 was amplified in a first-round RT-PCR using the HTBI primer set. TCRdb re-called the multiplex PCR reads with MiXCR, one entry per CDR3 protein. Here the sample spans roughly 700,000 distinct CDR3 sequences, 12% to 15% being singletons. CDR3 length: 14 residues. V gave up 3 bases and J gave up 0 bases, with 9 bases separating them. Germline V gene sequence: CDR1 MDHEN, CDR2 SYDVKM. This entry is derived from a study of T cells in Graves' hyperthyroidism and ophthalmopathy. Study-wide points: Blood held most thyroid clonotypes expanded above 0.001 frequency. Ophthalmopathy was model-predicted a median roughly 6.5 months pre-onset.

Uncontrolled infections, other autoimmune diseases, pregnancy or lactation led to exclusion of patients. Diagnosing involved the use of clinical symptoms, serum thyroxine and TRAb, thyroid ultrasound and orbital computed tomography. The V gene is TRBV28, the J gene TRBJ2-7, with D possibly matching TRBD2 (6 bases). The sample comprised blood. The receptor was derived from a woman in her late teens or twenties with Graves' hyperthyroidism. CDR3 loop: CASSFGGNSYEQYF. The CDR3 coding sequence is TGTGCCAGCAGTTTCGGAGGGAACTCCTACGAGCAGTACTTC.